This T cell receptor (beta chain) was sequenced for a study of OX40 agonist ivuxolimab in advanced cancers. The overall study: Dosing consisted of intravenous ivuxolimab at 0.01 to 10 mg/kg every 2 weeks. Study results and limitations: Expanded clones were, on average, more numerous in CD8+ T cells than in CD4+.

The CDR3 sequence is 12 residues long. Trimming stripped 8 bases from V and 4 bases from J, with 11 bases between. CDR1 and CDR2 from the germline V gene are WSHSY and SAAADI. Comment on this clone: Antigen: not known.

The table came from immunoSEQ multiplex PCR; TCRdb's copy has only in-frame clones and leaves some out. The data hold 15,000 to 20,000 clones, with about 88% observed a single time. The receptor comes from an adult with an advanced solid tumor such as melanoma, head and neck, liver or kidney cancer. This specimen was CD4+ or CD8+ T cells sorted from blood, taken in a trial of the OX40 agonist ivuxolimab. The chain is built from TRBV10-2 and TRBJ1-2; maybe TRBD1 (5 bases). The CDR3 here is CASEDTAYGYTF. The CDR3 DNA follows: TGCGCCAGCGAGGACACCGCCTATGGCTACACCTTC.